Below, 8 T cell receptor beta chains from the same sample are listed, as sequenced in a study of T cells in Graves' hyperthyroidism and ophthalmopathy. Regions amplified from RNA transcripts were the TCR beta CDR3 regions. The TCR CDR3 was amplified in a first-round RT-PCR using the HTBI primer set. TCRdb processed the multiplex PCR reads anew with MiXCR; each CDR3 protein has one entry. Of fewer than 750,000 distinct CDR3 sequences in the sample, about 15% were seen once. What was sequenced was blood. The origin of the receptors is a woman aged 45-65 years with Graves' ophthalmopathy.

About this clonotype: A junction end diverges from the germline sequence, so it may reflect a read error. This rearrangement joins TRBV7-3 to TRBJ2-1; D may match TRBD1 or TRBD2 (5 bases each). CDR1 and CDR2 (germline): SGHTA, FQGTGA. The CDR3 is made up of 14 amino acids. DNA for the CDR3: TGTGCCAGCAACCGGGACGTGATCTTAGATGAGCAGCTCTTC. Its translation: CASNRDVILDEQLF. Complete variable domain (other parts from reference TRBV7-3 and TRBJ2-1): GAGVSQTPSNKVTEKGKYVELRCDPISGHTALYWYRQSLGQGPEFLIYFQGTGAADDSGLPNDRFFAVRPEGSVSTLKIQRTERGDSAVYLCASNRDVILDEQLFGPGTRLTVL.

The chain is built from TRBV28 and TRBJ1-1; the D gene is possibly TRBD1 (6 bases). Trimming left V 1 base short and J 6 bases short, with 12 bases between. Germline V gene lookup returns CDR1 MDHEN and CDR2 SYDVKM. There are 14 residues in the CDR3. Here the CDR3 reads CASSLSGAGAEAFF. The CDR3 DNA sequence: TGTGCCAGCAGTTTATCGGGGGCAGGAGCTGAAGCTTTCTTT. The full variable domain, completed using reference TRBV28 and TRBJ1-1, is DVKVTQSSRYLVKRTGEKVFLECVQDMDHENMFWYRQDPGLGLRLIYFSYDVKMKEKGDIPEGYSVSREKKERFSLILESASTNQTSMYLCASSLSGAGAEAFFGQGTRLTVV.

This clonotype was observed many times. The genes are TRBV6-2 or TRBV6-3 and TRBJ1-5; D possibly corresponds to TRBD1 (5 bases). Germline CDR1 and CDR2: MNHEY and SVGEGT. This CDR3 has 13 residues. The V gene lost 7 bases and the J gene lost 2 bases, with 9 bases spanning the gap. Here the CDR3 DNA reads TGTGCCAGCAAGACAGATCGCAATCAGCCCCAGCATTTT. Encoded protein: CASKTDRNQPQHF.

The J gene is TRBJ2-1, the V gene TRBV7-2, with D unclear. Trimming left V 1 base short and J 6 bases short, with 7 bases between. The CDR3 is 13 residues long. From germline, CDR1 is SGHTA and CDR2 FQGNSA. CDR3 residues: CASSLGVPNEQFF. CDR3 coding DNA: TGTGCCAGCAGCTTAGGGGTTCCCAATGAGCAGTTCTTC.

This clonotype has ten or more counts. This chain connects TRBV7-2 to TRBJ1-1; the D is unclear. This CDR3 comprises 14 residues. From germline, CDR1 is SGHTA and CDR2 FQGNSA. The V gene lost 1 base and the J gene lost 3 bases, with 9 bases spanning the gap. CDR3 sequence: CASSLGTGYTEAFF. CDR3 DNA sequence: TGTGCCAGCAGCTTAGGAACCGGATACACTGAAGCTTTCTTT.

The J gene is TRBJ1-6, the V gene TRBV20-1, with 7 positions matching TRBD1. Unmatched junction bases numbered 9, after V lost 6 bases and J lost 4 bases. The length of the CDR3 is 15 residues. Germline CDR1 is DFQATT and CDR2 is SNEGSKA (reference sequence). CDR3 nucleotide sequence: TGCAGTGCCAACGGCCCGGGACAGTATAATTCACCCCTCCACTTT. It specifies CSANGPGQYNSPLHF.

This clonotype has only a few counts. The genes are TRBV28 and TRBJ2-7, with TRBD2 matching 9 bases. Germline-derived CDR1 and CDR2 are MDHEN and SYDVKM. The CDR3 length is 13 residues. The junction had 4 bases not matched to a gene; V was cut back by 6 bases and J by 4 bases. CDR3 sequence: CASRGAGGYEQYF. The CDR3 coding sequence is TGTGCCAGCAGGGGGGCGGGAGGGTACGAGCAGTACTTC.

This clonotype was found many times. This chain joins TRBV28 and TRBJ1-1; 11 nucleotides line up with TRBD1. Germline loops: CDR1 MDHEN, CDR2 SYDVKM. The trim removed 6 bases at V and 3 bases at J, leaving 3 bases unmatched. The length of the CDR3 is 14 residues. DNA of the CDR3: TGTGCCAGCAGACGGGACAGGGGGGACACTGAAGCTTTCTTT. Translation gives CASRRDRGDTEAFF.